A selection of T cell receptor beta chains follows, all from one sample in a study of identical twins. TCRdb re-analysed the 5' RACE reads in MiXCR, keeping a single row per CDR3 protein. The repertoire includes 250,000 to 350,000 distinct CDR3 sequences, about 8.9% of them detected once, and approximately 2% sits in the top ten. The sample was also reused in another study, on yellow fever vaccine responses in identical twins.

The sequencing sample was made of memory (CD45RO+) T cells sorted from blood. These receptors were taken from a woman between 18 and 29 years old in good health. The CDR3 runs from the conserved cysteine through the conserved F or W. D genes are given only for firm matches. Size values are once, few and many counts, or a class for expanded clones, and some rows have none.

.	.	16	TRBJ1-3	TRBV6-1	TGTGCCAGCAGGCGACAGAAAAATAGCTCTGGAAACACCATATATTTT	CASRRQKNSSGNTIYF
many	TRBD1	15	TRBJ1-1	TRBV6-1	TGTGCCAGCAGCCGTGACAGGGTGAGCGGCACTGAAGCTTTCTTT	CASSRDRVSGTEAFF
few	.	17	TRBJ2-1	TRBV20-1	TGCAGTGCTAACCCTGTGACCGGGACGACCTCCTACAATGAGCAGTTCTTC	CSANPVTGTTSYNEQFF
many	.	13	TRBJ1-3	TRBV7-2	TGTGCCAGCAGCGTGGCCCTTGGAAACACCATATATTTT	CASSVALGNTIYF
many	TRBD2	14	TRBJ2-1	TRBV12-3/TRBV12-4	TGTGCCAGCAGTTTTAGCGGGAAGTATAATGAGCAGTTCTTC	CASSFSGKYNEQFF
few	.	13	TRBJ1-6	TRBV4-1	TGCGCCAGCAGCCAAGATCCCCATTCACCCCTCCACTTT	CASSQDPHSPLHF
.	.	15	TRBJ2-1	TRBV5-6	TGTGCCAGCAGCTTGTTAGTTGGGGAGCTCCATGAGCAGTTCTTC	CASSLLVGELHEQFF
many	.	14	TRBJ2-5	TRBV5-1	TGCGCCAGCAGCTTGGTTGAACCCCAAGAGACCCAGTACTTC	CASSLVEPQETQYF
.	.	16	TRBJ2-2	TRBV28	TGTGCCAGCAGTTTTTTGGGGGCAGGAAACACCGGGGAGCTGTTTTTT	CASSFLGAGNTGELFF
many	TRBD1	16	TRBJ2-4	TRBV2	TGTGCCAGCGTACCGGGACAGGGGGCCGGTGGCCACATTCAGTACTTC	CASVPGQGAGGHIQYF
many	.	11	TRBJ2-3	TRBV15	TGTGCCACCAGCGGCCTGGAGGCGCAGTATTTT	CATSGLEAQYF
few	.	13	TRBJ1-2	TRBV12-3/TRBV12-4	TGTGCCAGCAAACCGGACAGCCTCTATGGCTACACCTTC	CASKPDSLYGYTF
.	.	16	TRBJ2-1	TRBV14	TGTGCCAGCAGCCAAGGCCGGACCTTGGCCTTCAATGAGCAGTTCTTC	CASSQGRTLAFNEQFF
few	.	16	TRBJ2-1	TRBV25-1	TGTGCCAGCAGTGAATATAGCAGGGGTAGTGACAATGAGCAGTTCTTC	CASSEYSRGSDNEQFF
many	.	14	TRBJ1-1	TRBV6-5	TGTGCCAGCAGAATTTTGGGGATGAACACTGAAGCTTTCTTT	CASRILGMNTEAFF
few	.	15	TRBJ1-3	TRBV9	TGTGCCAGCAGCCTTTCGGGAACGGCTGGAAACACCATATATTTT	CASSLSGTAGNTIYF
few	.	15	TRBJ2-3	TRBV9	TGTGCCAGCAGCGTAGGGCTAGCGCTGACAGATACGCAGTATTTT	CASSVGLALTDTQYF
.	TRBD2	19	TRBJ2-2	TRBV18	TGTGCCAGCTCACCACTTCCAGCGATAGCGGGGGAGAACACCGGGGAGCTGTTTTTT	CASSPLPAIAGENTGELFF
few	.	14	TRBJ1-4	TRBV28	TGTGCCAGCAGCCTCGGGGGGGGTTACGAAAAACTGTTTTTT	CASSLGGGYEKLFF
.	.	13	TRBJ2-5	TRBV6-1	TGTGCCAGCAGTGAAGTAGATGGGCAGACCCAGTACTTC	CASSEVDGQTQYF
.	.	13	TRBJ2-7	TRBV20-1	TGCAGTGCTAGAGAGTATCCTACCTACGAGCAGTACTTC	CSAREYPTYEQYF
many	TRBD2	13	TRBJ2-3	TRBV7-2	TGTGCCAGCAGTCGAACTAGCGGCGATACGCAGTATTTT	CASSRTSGDTQYF
.	.	15	TRBJ2-2	TRBV2	TGTGCCAGCAGTGCCCTAGGGTGGGGTACCGGGGAGCTGTTTTTT	CASSALGWGTGELFF
.	.	16	TRBJ2-3	TRBV10-1	TGCGCCAGCAGTGATGGCGTTGCCGCGGTTGAAGATACGCAGTATTTT	CASSDGVAAVEDTQYF
few	.	13	TRBJ2-1	TRBV7-2	TGTGCCAGCAGCCGCCGGGACCACAATGAGCAGTTCTTC	CASSRRDHNEQFF
many	.	11	TRBJ1-6	TRBV6-1	TGTGCCAGCAGCCGTAATTCACCCCTCCACTTT	CASSRNSPLHF
.	TRBD1	13	TRBJ2-7	TRBV20-1	TGCAGTGCTAGAGGGGACAGGGAGTACGAGCAGTACTTC	CSARGDREYEQYF
.	.	14	TRBJ2-2	TRBV4-1	TGCGCCAGCAGCCAACCAGGCGGGACAGCGGAGCTGTTTTTT	CASSQPGGTAELFF
many	TRBD2	13	TRBJ2-7	TRBV20-1	TGCAGTGCTAGACTAGCGGCCGGCTACGAGCAGTACTTC	CSARLAAGYEQYF
.	.	14	TRBJ1-5	TRBV12-3/TRBV12-4	TGTGCCAGCAGTTTAGGGGAGACAGGACTGACCCAGCATTTT	CASSLGETGLTQHF
few	.	16	TRBJ2-5	TRBV18	TGTGCCAGCTCACCACCGGGCGTCCGAACTAAGGAGACCCAGTACTTC	CASSPPGVRTKETQYF
.	.	16	TRBJ2-1	TRBV28	TGTGCCAGCATTGACAAAATGGGCAGGGAAGGCAGTGAGCAGTTCTTC	CASIDKMGREGSEQFF
.	.	16	TRBJ2-2	TRBV20-1	TGCAGTGCTAGGGTAACAGGGTTCCCGAACACCGGGGAGCTGTTTTTT	CSARVTGFPNTGELFF
many	TRBD2	17	TRBJ2-2	TRBV6-2/TRBV6-3	TGTGCCAGCAGTTACTGGGGACTAGCGGAGAACACCGGGGAGCTGTTTTTT	CASSYWGLAENTGELFF
.	.	11	TRBJ2-1	TRBV3-1	TGTGCCAGCAGCATAGACAATGAGCAGTTCTTC	CASSIDNEQFF
many	TRBD1	13	TRBJ2-7	TRBV20-1	TGCAGTGCGGGGACAGGGGGCTCCTACGAGCAGTACTTC	CSAGTGGSYEQYF
.	TRBD1	16	TRBJ2-3	TRBV5-1	TGCGCCAGCAGCTCTCGGACAGGGAAGAGTACAGATACGCAGTATTTT	CASSSRTGKSTDTQYF
few	.	13	TRBJ1-3	TRBV6-1	TGTGCCAGCAGCAGGCCGGAGGGGAACACCATATATTTT	CASSRPEGNTIYF
few	TRBD1	16	TRBJ2-1	TRBV28	TGTGCCAGCAGTTTTAGCGGACAGGGAACCTACAATGAGCAGTTCTTC	CASSFSGQGTYNEQFF